This TCR beta chain was obtained from a study of blood T cell repertoires in COVID-19. Study overall: Samples of COVID-19 (acute and convalescent) were obtained from the United States, Italy and Spain. Sources were T cells, B-cell-depleted T cells, or PBMCs; the material itself was cDNA or gDNA.

CDR3 length equals 13 residues. Looked up from germline, CDR1 is MNHEY and CDR2 is SVGAGI. V shed 9 bases and J shed 4 bases, with 13 bases lying between them. Only in-frame clones appear in the TCRdb table, and some are missing; sequencing was by immunoSEQ multiplex PCR. The sample lists over 150,000 clones, approximately 88% occurring once. This clone was found a few times. Recruited during active infection, patients (from Seattle) were subsequently followed longitudinally. Input material: peripheral blood. This TCR came from a woman between 40 and 55 years old with COVID-19, enrolled during active disease. The chain employs TRBV6-5 and TRBJ1-5, with a possible D match to TRBD1 (5 bases). The CDR3 DNA reads as TGTGCCAGTCGGCGTCAGGGTAATCAGCCCCAGCATTTT. It translates to CASRRQGNQPQHF.